This T cell receptor beta chain was retrieved from a study of spatial heterogeneity in lung cancer. About the study: Sequencing of follow-up PBMC samples took place when they were available, at a median of about 22 months after resection. More than 9.5 raw reads, on average, carried each unique TCR and UMI combination.

Every individual TCR cDNA molecule carried its own unique molecular identifier, which allowed correction of PCR and sequencing errors. TCRdb used MiXCR to reprocess the 5' RACE reads, holding one entry per CDR3 protein. There are 42,000 or so distinct CDR3 sequences in the sample; roughly a tenth occur only once, and 17% lies in the top ten. This clonotype showed up just a few times. The CDR3 is 13 residues long. V shed 6 bases and J shed 6 bases, with 17 bases lying between them. Germline lookup yields CDR1 DFQATT and CDR2 SNEGSKA (reference sequence). The time point: blood at routine non-recurrence follow-up after resection. Whole RNA came from tumor, nontumor lung or frozen PBMC and was sequenced without being sorted.

Source: PBMCs, taken at follow-up. This TCR was sampled from a female donor with early-stage non-small cell lung cancer. The chain has TRBV20-1 and TRBJ1-1; D perhaps matches TRBD1 (6 bases). CDR3 region: CSARTAVGAEAFF. The CDR3 region has the DNA TGCAGTGCGCGGACAGCCGTAGGCGCTGAAGCTTTCTTT.